This TCR beta chain was captured by sequencing in a study of blood T cell repertoires in COVID-19. Study as a whole: Italy, Spain and the United States were the sources of the convalescent and acute COVID-19 samples. The analysed material was cDNA or gDNA that came from T cells, B-cell-depleted T cells, or PBMCs.

How the authors handled the data: Reference gene primer amplification yielded estimated nucleated cell counts. The method was immunoSEQ multiplex PCR; TCRdb's version includes in-frame clones alone and lacks a portion of them. The V and J calls and the clone size are those of that table, but D and trimming were determined from the DNA. Of fewer than 200,000 clones in the sample, approximately 90% were seen once. This clone was found once. The ends were cut back, 0 bases at V and 5 bases at J, with 6 bases in the middle. Per germline, CDR1 MRHNA and CDR2 SNTAGT. The CDR3 has 13 residues. The sample comprised peripheral blood. The origin of this receptor is a woman aged 60-70 years who had recovered from COVID-19. The chain employs TRBV6-4 and TRBJ2-3; D not certain. In DNA form, the CDR3 reads TGTGCCAGCAGTGACTCGGGCCGAGATACGCAGTATTTT. Translated: CASSDSGRDTQYF.